The 25 T cell receptor beta chains presented below share a single source sample, sequenced in a study of cytomegalovirus exposure and HLA in healthy donors. Both 60 Vbeta primers and 13 Jbeta primers went into the PCR. Some clones are missing from TCRdb's copy, which holds only in-frame ones; the method was immunoSEQ multiplex PCR. The sample lists roughly 100,000 clones, around four fifths occurring once. The material sequenced was PBMCs. The receptors originated from a woman aged 60-75 years in good health and CMV-seronegative.

The chain combines TRBV6-5 with TRBJ1-1; no definite D call. The V end lost 0 bases, the J end lost 0 bases, and 11 bases lay between the germline ends. The length of the CDR3 is 16 residues. The germline V gene has CDR1 MNHEY and CDR2 SVGAGI. CDR3 sequence: CASSYSRYTMNTEAFF. Here the CDR3 DNA reads TGTGCCAGCAGTTACTCCAGGTATACCATGAACACTGAAGCTTTCTTT.

The gene calls are TRBV6-5 and TRBJ2-7; D possibly corresponds to TRBD1 (5 bases). Per germline, CDR1 MNHEY and CDR2 SVGAGI. V was pared by 6 bases and J by 3 bases, with 9 bases between. This CDR3 has 12 amino acids. CDR3 in amino acids: CASSPQGYEQYF. The CDR3 DNA reads TGTGCCAGCAGCCCCCAGGGCTACGAGCAGTACTTC.

Notes on this clone: The same CDR3 is also encoded by other DNA sequences in this sample. This rearrangement joins TRBV28 to TRBJ2-2; D is unresolved. The CDR3 loop spans 12 amino acids. Trimming took 7 bases from V and 1 from J, leaving 4 bases between them. CDR1 is MDHEN, CDR2 SYDVKM, per germline. DNA of the CDR3: TGTGCCAGCACAGAGAACACCGGGGAGCTGTTTTTT. Protein product: CASTENTGELFF. Full variable domain (missing parts from reference TRBV28 and TRBJ2-2): DVKVTQSSRYLVKRTGEKVFLECVQDMDHENMFWYRQDPGLGLRLIYFSYDVKMKEKGDIPEGYSVSREKKERFSLILESASTNQTSMYLCASTENTGELFFGEGSRLTVL.

The chain uses TRBV9 and TRBJ1-4; TRBD1 agrees at 7 bases. CDR1 and CDR2 (germline): SGDLS, YYNGEE. The junction had 9 bases not matched to a gene; V was cut back by 2 bases and J by 8 bases. The CDR3 has 15 residues. CDR3 nucleotide sequence: TGTGCCAGCAGCGTGGCAGGGGGTCTGGGAGAAAAACTGTTTTTT. It codes for CASSVAGGLGEKLFF.

This rearrangement joins TRBV14 to TRBJ2-1; 9 bases match TRBD1. With V trimmed by 0 bases and J by 6 bases, 0 bases remained unmatched. Looked up from germline, CDR1 is SGHDN and CDR2 is FVKESK. There are 14 residues in the CDR3. DNA for the CDR3: TGTGCCAGCAGCCAAGAGACAGGGGGCAATGAGCAGTTCTTC. Translation: CASSQETGGNEQFF.

The gene calls are TRBV29-1 and TRBJ2-5; D is undetermined. Germline loops: CDR1 SQVTM, CDR2 ANQGSEA. The CDR3 is made up of 12 amino acids. CDR3 DNA: TGCAGTGGCGGTCGTCAGCAAGAGACCCAGTACTTC. This encodes CSGGRQQETQYF. Full variable domain (remainder filled in from reference TRBV29-1 and TRBJ2-5): SAVISQKPSRDICQRGTSLTIQCQVDSQVTMMFWYRQQPGQSLTLIATANQGSEATYESGFVIDKFPISRPNLTFSTLTVSNMSPEDSSIYLCSGGRQQETQYFGPGTRLLVL.

This chain links TRBV27 with TRBJ2-5; D call uncertain. The length of the CDR3 is 11 residues. Germline V gene sequence: CDR1 MNHEY, CDR2 SMNVEV (reference sequence). V was shortened by 6 bases and J by 7 bases, with 9 bases between the two germline ends. CDR3 coding DNA: TGTGCCAGCAGCTCATTCGGGACCCAGTACTTC. Protein product: CASSSFGTQYF.

The chain links TRBV10-3 to TRBJ2-3, with 7 bases that match TRBD2. The CDR3 extends over 12 amino acids. From germline, CDR1 is ENHRY and CDR2 SYGVKD. V lost 6 bases, J lost 3 bases, and 0 bases stayed unmatched. The CDR3 spells CAIRGGTDTQYF. The CDR3 nucleotides are TGTGCCATCAGGGGGGGGACAGATACGCAGTATTTT.

J is TRBJ2-1 and V is TRBV7-9; 14 bases match TRBD2. J gave up 13 bases and V 8 bases, and 10 bases lay outside the gene matches. This CDR3 contains 14 residues. Germline V lookup: CDR1 SEHNR, CDR2 FQNEAQ (reference sequence). The CDR3 DNA reads as TGTGCCAGCGCGGGACTAGCGGGAGCTGAGGGCCAGTTCTTC. It is translated as CASAGLAGAEGQFF.

The gene calls are TRBV25-1 and TRBJ1-5, with TRBD1 matching 10 bases. Per germline, CDR1 MGHDK and CDR2 SYGVNS. The CDR3 is made up of 14 amino acids. The V and J ends lost 3 bases and 6 bases, in that order; junction bases with no gene match: 2. CDR3 nucleotide sequence: TGTGCCAGCAGTGAGGGACAGGGGATTCAGCCCCAGCATTTT. Translating it yields CASSEGQGIQPQHF.

The chain joins TRBV5-8 to TRBJ2-3, with 13 bases matching TRBD2. The CDR3 has 19 residues. Per the germline V gene, CDR1 is SGHTS and CDR2 is YDEGEE. Trimming cost V 0 bases and J 0 bases; bases outside gene matches: 7. The CDR3 is CASSLVFGTSGISTDTQYF. In DNA form, the CDR3 reads TGTGCCAGCAGCTTGGTGTTTGGGACTAGCGGGATCAGCACAGATACGCAGTATTTT.

This clone appeared a few times. V is TRBV4-3 and J is TRBJ1-4; a possible D gene is TRBD1 (5 bases). Germline lookup yields CDR1 LGHNA and CDR2 YSLEER. This CDR3 has 16 residues. The V end was cut by 1 base, the J end by 5 bases, with 14 bases between. In DNA, the CDR3 is TGCGCCAGCAGCCAAGGGAGGGGTACCGGGAATGAAAAACTGTTTTTT. This sequence encodes CASSQGRGTGNEKLFF.

The chain couples TRBV19 to TRBJ2-7; D call uncertain. Trimming left V 6 bases short and J 0 bases short, with 18 bases between. The CDR3 is 16 residues long. Germline V gives CDR1 LNHDA, CDR2 SQIVND (reference sequence). The CDR3 DNA follows: TGTGCCAGTAGATCAGCCTACCTCCTAGACTCCTACGAGCAGTACTTC. Protein: CASRSAYLLDSYEQYF.

The chain recombines TRBV4-3 with TRBJ2-1, with 7 bases that match TRBD1. V lost 1 base and J lost 4; bases outside the gene matches: 10. This CDR3 is built from 17 residues. CDR1 and CDR2 (germline): LGHNA, YSLEER. This CDR3 reads CASSQASRPGGYNEQFF. In DNA form, the CDR3 reads TGCGCCAGCAGCCAAGCAAGTCGGCCAGGGGGTTACAATGAGCAGTTCTTC.

The chain recombines TRBV25-1 with TRBJ2-2; the D gene is possibly TRBD2 (5 bases). CDR1 MGHDK and CDR2 SYGVNS come from the germline V gene. With 1 base removed from V and 4 bases from J, the gap between germline ends came to 10 bases. CDR3 size: 15 residues. DNA for the CDR3: TGTGCCAGCAGTGAATCCGGACTTGGCACCGGGGAGCTGTTTTTT. Translation gives CASSESGLGTGELFF.

The V and J genes are TRBV2 and TRBJ2-1; 15 bases match TRBD2. From germline, CDR1 is SNHLY and CDR2 FYNNEI. The ends lost 6 bases at V and 4 bases at J; junction bases unmatched: 1. The CDR3 sequence is 15 residues long. The CDR3 coding sequence is TGTGCCAGCAGAGGGACTAGCGGGAGGTACAATGAGCAGTTCTTC. Residues: CASRGTSGRYNEQFF.

The V gene is TRBV7-9, the J gene TRBJ2-3; maybe TRBD2 (5 bases). The CDR3 extends over 13 amino acids. Trimming took 11 bases from V and 3 from J, leaving 15 bases between them. CDR1 SEHNR and CDR2 FQNEAQ come from the germline V gene (reference sequence). In nucleotides, the CDR3 is TGTGCCTGTGGGAAGGGAGAAACAGATACGCAGTATTTT. This encodes CACGKGETDTQYF. Full variable domain (remainder filled in from reference TRBV7-9 and TRBJ2-3): DTGVSQNPRHKITKRGQNVTFRCDPISEHNRLYWYRQTLGQGPEFLTYFQNEAQLEKSRLLSDRFSAERPKGSFSTLEIQRTEQGDSAMYLCACGKGETDTQYFGPGTRLTVL.

V usage is TRBV7-9 and J usage is TRBJ2-3, with 10 nucleotides matching TRBD2. CDR3 length: 16 amino acids. V dropped 5 bases and J dropped 2; count of bases not matched to a gene: 7. Germline CDR1 is SEHNR and CDR2 is FQNEAQ (reference sequence). CDR3 protein: CASSRRTSGNTDTQYF. Here the CDR3 DNA reads TGTGCCAGCAGCCGCCGGACTAGCGGAAACACAGATACGCAGTATTTT.

The V call is TRBV4-3, the J call TRBJ1-2; no definite D call. V dropped 1 base and J dropped 2 bases, with 8 bases sitting between them. The germline CDR1 and CDR2 sequences are LGHNA and YSLEER. The length of the CDR3 is 14 residues. CDR3 residues: CASSQGGENYGYTF. The CDR3 nucleotides are TGCGCCAGCAGCCAAGGCGGGGAGAACTATGGCTACACCTTC.

The chain is built from TRBV29-1 and TRBJ2-5; D is uncertain. Germline CDR1 SQVTM, CDR2 ANQGSEA. V was trimmed by 4 bases and J by 4 bases, leaving 19 bases between them. This CDR3 comprises 15 residues. CDR3 in amino acids: CSVAAPHPSGETQYF. The CDR3 DNA follows: TGCAGCGTTGCCGCCCCGCACCCTTCGGGAGAGACCCAGTACTTC. The complete variable domain, with remaining parts taken from reference TRBV29-1 and TRBJ2-5, reads SAVISQKPSRDICQRGTSLTIQCQVDSQVTMMFWYRQQPGQSLTLIATANQGSEATYESGFVIDKFPISRPNLTFSTLTVSNMSPEDSSIYLCSVAAPHPSGETQYFGPGTRLLVL.

The rearrangement joins TRBV29-1 to TRBJ2-7; TRBD2 matches 7 bases. CDR1 is SQVTM, CDR2 ANQGSEA, per germline. CDR3 length equals 13 residues. Germline trimming cut 4 bases from V and 1 base from J; bases unmatched to any gene: 4. The CDR3 nucleotides read TGCAGCGTTGTTACCGGGGGGTCCTACGAGCAGTACTTC. This codes for CSVVTGGSYEQYF.

This rearrangement joins TRBV5-8 to TRBJ2-1; a weak D match, TRBD1 (6 bases). Germline V gene lookup returns CDR1 SGHTS and CDR2 YDEGEE. The CDR3 is 15 amino acids. V was clipped by 4 bases and J by 7 bases, with 18 bases between them. CDR3 coding DNA: TGTGCCAGCAGCCAAGGACTCCAGGGGAGTAATGAGCAGTTCTTC. Protein product: CASSQGLQGSNEQFF.

The V and J genes are TRBV10-3 and TRBJ2-7; 10 nucleotides align to TRBD2. CDR3 length: 14 residues. Losses at the gene ends were 4 bases for V and 5 bases for J; bases not matched to a gene: 5. Germline V lookup: CDR1 ENHRY, CDR2 SYGVKD. CDR3 protein: CAISVLAGWNEQYF. CDR3 in DNA: TGTGCCATCAGTGTACTAGCGGGGTGGAACGAGCAGTACTTC.

J is TRBJ2-7 and V is TRBV21-1; the table assigns TRBD1, which was not confirmed against the DNA. TRBV21-1 is a recognized pseudogene. The CDR3 covers 17 residues. This CDR3 is CASSPPVGTGGFYEQYF. DNA of the CDR3: TGTGCCAGCAGCCCCCCGGTGGGGACAGGGGGCTTCTACGAGCAGTACTTC.

The chain couples TRBV6-1 to TRBJ2-3, with TRBD2 matching 7 bases. Germline V gives CDR1 MNHNS, CDR2 SASEGT. The CDR3 is 16 residues long. The junction had 11 bases not matched to a gene; V was cut back by 4 bases and J by 4 bases. This CDR3 reads CASSAPGRPGADTQYF. The CDR3 DNA follows: TGTGCCAGCAGTGCCCCCGGGAGGCCGGGGGCAGATACGCAGTATTTT.